One and the same sample provided the 25 T cell receptor beta chains below, sequenced in a study of OX40 agonist ivuxolimab in advanced cancers. TCRdb keeps only in-frame clones here, not all; method: immunoSEQ multiplex PCR. Altogether about 82,000 clones are present, around four fifths being singletons, with the ten largest covering 0.75% to 0.85%. Sequencing used CD4+ or CD8+ T cells sorted from blood, obtained in a trial of the OX40 agonist ivuxolimab. The receptors were gathered from an adult with an advanced solid tumor such as melanoma, head and neck, liver or kidney cancer.

The genes are TRBV18 and TRBJ1-1; no clear D. Trimming cost V 3 bases and J 0 bases, with 5 bases left between them. CDR1 and CDR2 (germline): KGHSH, LQKENI. The CDR3 has 13 amino acids. The CDR3 bases are TGTGCCAGCTCACCCGGAGTGAACACTGAAGCTTTCTTT. Translating gives CASSPGVNTEAFF.

The chain employs TRBV5-1 and TRBJ2-6; D perhaps matches TRBD1 (5 bases). V was trimmed by 2 bases and J by 4 bases, leaving 16 bases between them. Germline CDR1 reads SGHRS; CDR2 reads YFSETQ. The CDR3 length is 17 residues. The CDR3 protein is CASSLADQGSGANVLTF. CDR3 in DNA: TGCGCCAGCAGCTTAGCTGATCAGGGATCGGGGGCCAACGTCCTGACTTTC.

CDR3 nucleotide sequence: TGTGCCAGCAGCCACCGACAGGGGGGTTACGGCTACACCTTC. Its protein is CASSHRQGGYGYTF. The chain uses TRBV11-3 and TRBJ1-2; TRBD1 matches 9 bases. After removal of 5 bases from V and 8 bases from J, the junction contained 9 bases not matched to a gene. The CDR3 has 14 residues. The germline gives CDR1 SGHNT, CDR2 YENEEA.

The chain joins TRBV10-2 to TRBJ1-3, with D hard to call. The CDR3 contains 13 residues. The ends were cut back, 6 bases at V and 8 bases at J, with 14 bases in the middle. The germline CDR1 and CDR2 sequences are WSHSY and SAAADI. The CDR3 DNA sequence: TGCGCCAGCAGGCCCTCTAATCCGTACACCATATATTTT. Protein sequence: CASRPSNPYTIYF.

This chain joins TRBV4-3 and TRBJ2-1, with D uncertain. Trimming cost V 1 base and J 0 bases, with 7 bases left between them. Germline CDR1 LGHNA, CDR2 YSLEER. This CDR3 spans 15 amino acids. CDR3 sequence reads: CASSQAPDSYNEQFF. CDR3 bases: TGCGCCAGCAGCCAAGCGCCTGACTCCTACAATGAGCAGTTCTTC.

The chain has TRBV6-5 and TRBJ1-3; no clear D gene. Germline CDR1 and CDR2: MNHEY and SVGAGI. The CDR3 spans 16 residues. Trimming pared 2 bases from V and 1 base from J, leaving 12 bases between. The CDR3 spells CASSYASGRSGNTIYF. CDR3 sequence (DNA): TGTGCCAGCAGTTACGCTTCTGGACGGTCTGGAAACACCATATATTTT.

The V gene is TRBV6-5, the J gene TRBJ2-7; a weak D match, TRBD1 (6 bases). The CDR3 consists of 14 residues. Trimming took off 2 bases at V and 2 bases at J, with 10 bases between the two ends. Germline values: CDR1 MNHEY, CDR2 SVGAGI. DNA of the CDR3: TGTGCCAGCAGTTACACGACAGGTACCTACGAGCAGTACTTC. The encoded protein is CASSYTTGTYEQYF.

The V call is TRBV28, the J call TRBJ2-7; D call uncertain. This CDR3 is built from 12 residues. Deletions cut 3 bases from V and 3 bases from J, with 6 bases between. In germline, CDR1 is MDHEN, CDR2 SYDVKM. The CDR3 DNA follows: TGTGCCAGCAGTTTCGGCAGCTACGAGCAGTACTTC. This codes for CASSFGSYEQYF.

This chain joins TRBV7-2 and TRBJ1-4; unclear D gene. Trimming cost V 2 bases and J 6 bases, with 10 bases left between them. CDR1 is SGHTA, CDR2 FQGNSA, per germline. The CDR3 contains 14 residues. The CDR3 loop is CASSLTGWDEKLFF. CDR3 DNA sequence: TGTGCCAGCAGCTTAACGGGGTGGGATGAAAAACTGTTTTTT.

The rearrangement joins TRBV7-8 to TRBJ1-3; D is ambiguous. V lost 1 base and J lost 0, with 10 bases in between. This CDR3 comprises 16 residues. CDR1 is SGHVS and CDR2 is FQNEAQ in the germline V gene. CDR3 sequence: CASSLDSGRSGNTIYF. Here the CDR3 DNA reads TGTGCCAGCAGCTTAGATTCGGGCCGCTCTGGAAACACCATATATTTT.

CDR3 loop: CASRSDRTGGTQYF. The CDR3 coding sequence is TGTGCCAGCAGATCGGACAGGACTGGGGGGACCCAGTACTTC. The chain links TRBV6-1 to TRBJ2-5, with 7 bases that match TRBD1. The CDR3 loop spans 14 amino acids. Losses at the gene ends were 6 bases for V and 7 bases for J; bases not matched to a gene: 11. Per germline, CDR1 MNHNS and CDR2 SASEGT.

J is TRBJ2-1 and V is TRBV11-2; no reliable D call. This CDR3 has 15 amino acids. V lost 3 bases and J 8 bases, leaving 17 bases between the germline ends. CDR1 and CDR2 (germline): SGHAT, FQNNGV. The CDR3 loop is CASSFRPDSMDEQFF. CDR3 DNA sequence: TGTGCCAGCAGCTTCCGCCCCGACTCCATGGATGAGCAGTTCTTC.

This chain joins TRBV4-1 and TRBJ2-7; D uncertain. V was shortened by 0 bases and J by 3 bases, with 12 bases between the two germline ends. In germline, CDR1 is MGHRA, CDR2 YSYEKL. The CDR3 extends over 15 amino acids. CDR3 sequence: CASSQDRAAFYEQYF. The CDR3 DNA sequence: TGCGCCAGCAGCCAAGATCGGGCAGCGTTCTACGAGCAGTACTTC.

The rearrangement links TRBV25-1 to TRBJ1-2, with 7 bases matching TRBD1. With 5 bases clipped from V and 8 bases from J, the junction kept 11 bases outside the gene matches. The CDR3 is made up of 14 amino acids. CDR1 MGHDK and CDR2 SYGVNS come from the germline V gene. CDR3 nucleotides: TGTGCCAGCAGTTTTAGCGAGGGGGCAAGAGGCTACACCTTC. Residues: CASSFSEGARGYTF.

The chain couples TRBV6-5 to TRBJ2-2; 8 nucleotides agree with TRBD2. V lost 6 bases to trimming and J lost 3 bases; unmatched junction nucleotides: 6. The CDR3 runs to 15 residues. CDR1 MNHEY and CDR2 SVGAGI come from the germline V gene. The CDR3 here is CASSQGLGYTGELFF. The CDR3 region has the DNA TGTGCCAGCAGCCAGGGACTAGGGTACACCGGGGAGCTGTTTTTT.

In this sample, this clone turned up a few times. The rearrangement joins TRBV7-8 to TRBJ1-5; TRBD1 is a possible D gene (5 bases). Trimming left V 4 bases short and J 16 bases short, with 17 bases between. Germline loops: CDR1 SGHVS, CDR2 FQNEAQ. The length of the CDR3 is 12 residues. The CDR3 DNA is TGTGCCAGCAGCTCGATACGGGGACGGATACATTTT. Protein: CASSSIRGRIHF. Drawing the rest from reference TRBV7-8 and TRBJ1-5, the complete variable domain is GAGVSQSPRYKVAKRGQDVALRCDPISGHVSLFWYQQALGQGPEFLTYFQNEAQLDKSGLPSDRFFAERPEGSVSTLKIQRTQQEDSAVYLCASSSIRGRIHFGDGTRLSIL.

V and J are TRBV7-2 and TRBJ2-2; 10 bases match TRBD1. Germline assignment: CDR1 SGHTA and CDR2 FQGNSA. V was clipped by 5 bases and J by 3 bases; unmatched bases: 6. The CDR3 spans 16 residues. The DNA of the CDR3 is TGTGCCAGCAGCCTTTTAGACAGGGGGCACACCGGGGAGCTGTTTTTT. It is translated as CASSLLDRGHTGELFF.

J is TRBJ2-3 and V is TRBV7-7, with 9 nucleotides matching TRBD2. The ends lost 5 bases at V and 2 bases at J; junction bases unmatched: 5. This CDR3 is built from 15 residues. In germline, CDR1 is SSHAT, CDR2 FNYEAQ (reference sequence). Here the CDR3 reads CASSGGLAPTDTQYF. Here the CDR3 DNA reads TGTGCCAGCAGCGGCGGACTAGCGCCCACAGATACGCAGTATTTT. Based on the CDR3 plus reference TRBV7-7 and TRBJ2-3, the full variable domain is GAGVSQSPRYKVTKRGQDVTLRCDPISSHATLYWYQQALGQGPEFLTYFNYEAQPDKSGLPSDRFSAERPEGSISTLTIQRTEQRDSAMYRCASSGGLAPTDTQYFGPGTRLTVL.

This CDR3 is CASRQGAGGNQPQHF. The CDR3 DNA is TGTGCCAGTCGACAGGGGGCCGGGGGCAATCAGCCCCAGCATTTT. This chain links TRBV19 with TRBJ1-5; 10 bases are shared with TRBD1. The CDR3 loop spans 15 amino acids. V dropped 8 bases and J dropped 2; count of bases not matched to a gene: 6. Germline loops: CDR1 LNHDA, CDR2 SQIVND (reference sequence).

V gene TRBV11-2 combines with J gene TRBJ1-2; D unclear. V gave up 1 base and J gave up 4 bases, with 10 bases separating them. The CDR3 has 14 amino acids. The germline V gene encodes CDR1 SGHAT and CDR2 FQNNGV. Here the CDR3 DNA reads TGTGCCAGCAGCTTAGGCGGGCAAGTCTATGGCTACACCTTC. Protein sequence: CASSLGGQVYGYTF.

The rearrangement joins TRBV5-6 to TRBJ1-2; 10 nucleotides agree with TRBD1. CDR3 length: 16 residues. The junction had 10 bases not matched to a gene; V was cut back by 4 bases and J by 4 bases. The germline gives CDR1 SGHDT, CDR2 YYEEEE. The CDR3 loop reads CASSPQGQGSRYGYTF. CDR3 sequence (DNA): TGTGCCAGCAGCCCGCAGGGACAGGGGAGTCGCTATGGCTACACCTTC. Complete variable domain (other parts from reference TRBV5-6 and TRBJ1-2): DAGVTQSPTHLIKTRGQQVTLRCSPKSGHDTVSWYQQALGQGPQFIFQYYEEEERQRGNFPDRFSGHQFPNYSSELNVNALLLGDSALYLCASSPQGQGSRYGYTFGSGTRLTVV.

The rearrangement links TRBV7-2 to TRBJ2-3; 8 bases line up with TRBD1. Unmatched junction bases numbered 10, after V lost 3 bases and J lost 8 bases. The CDR3 length is 15 residues. Per germline, CDR1 SGHTA and CDR2 FQGNSA. The CDR3: CASSLGQGAGGTQYF. CDR3 nucleotides: TGTGCCAGCAGCTTGGGGCAGGGGGCAGGAGGTACGCAGTATTTT.

The rearrangement links TRBV7-3 to TRBJ2-3, with 7 bases identical to TRBD2. CDR3 size: 16 residues. V lost 6 bases and J lost 1; bases outside the gene matches: 10. The germline V gene has CDR1 SGHTA and CDR2 FQGTGA. Written as DNA, the CDR3 is TGTGCCAGCAGTCCCATTTTGGGGAGGGGCACAGATACGCAGTATTTT. This translates into CASSPILGRGTDTQYF.

The table lists this clone with a few counts. The chain couples TRBV10-2 to TRBJ1-1; unclear D gene. CDR1 is WSHSY, CDR2 SAAADI, per germline. The CDR3 has 13 residues. Trimming pared 3 bases from V and 5 bases from J, leaving 10 bases between. The CDR3 loop is CASSEFSATEAFF. As DNA, the CDR3 is TGCGCCAGCAGTGAATTCTCAGCTACTGAAGCTTTCTTT.

CDR3 in DNA: TGCGCCAGCAGCCAAGAACTGGCGGGGGGTCGTAATGAGCAGTTCTTC. This codes for CASSQELAGGRNEQFF. The rearrangement uses TRBV4-3 and TRBJ2-1; TRBD2 aligns across 8 bases. J was trimmed by 7 bases and V by 0 bases; bases with no gene match: 8. This CDR3 spans 16 amino acids. Germline values: CDR1 LGHNA, CDR2 YSLEER.